The rows below give T cell receptor beta chains drawn from one sample of a study of cytomegalovirus exposure and HLA in healthy donors. Data came from immunoSEQ multiplex PCR; TCRdb stores just in-frame clones and leaves some out. This repertoire includes 200,000 to 250,000 clones. Sequencing used PBMCs. The receptors come from a girl aged 2 to 9 in good health and CMV-seropositive. Each CDR3 is given with its conserved first and last residue. A D gene is named only where the DNA matches it firmly.

>TRBV29-1|TRBJ2-7|TRBD2
CSVGTSGVYEQYF
>TRBV2|TRBJ1-2|TRBD1
CASSEARQGAGYTF
>TRBV28|TRBJ2-7|-
CASRSLRDKVDEQYF
>TRBV5-4|TRBJ1-3|-
CASSFGGIRNTIYF
>TRBV5-1|TRBJ1-1|TRBD1
CASSSHAVQGVSEAFF
>TRBV27|TRBJ2-7|TRBD1
CASSYLTGRDEQYF
>TRBV6-5|TRBJ2-7|TRBD1
CASRIGTAYEQYF
>TRBV5-4|TRBJ2-3|TRBD1
CASSLTGTGTDTQYF
>TRBV7-9|TRBJ2-1|TRBD1
CASSLANGQGMFF
>TRBV5-4|TRBJ2-2|-
CASRGSSETVSGELFF
>TRBV25-1|TRBJ1-6|-
CASREDSSYNSPLHF
>TRBV5-1|TRBJ2-3|-
CASLGVGDTQYF
>TRBV6-5|TRBJ2-3|TRBD1
CASTSTGSTDTQYF
>TRBV9|TRBJ1-1|-
CASSSLEGVGGNTEAFF
>TRBV5-6|TRBJ2-1|-
CASSLDRVEQFF
>TRBV2|TRBJ2-5|TRBD2
CASSYLPGGFGETQYF
>TRBV27|TRBJ2-7|-
CASSLGNSGPYEQYF
>TRBV5-1|TRBJ2-7|-
CASSLREGYEQYF
>TRBV2|TRBJ2-7|-
CASSELYYEQYF
>TRBV6-5|TRBJ2-2|TRBD2
CASSYGAGVVGELFF